This T cell receptor beta chain was obtained from a study of T cell responses to AZD1222 COVID-19 vaccine. Trimming pared 2 bases from V and 3 bases from J, leaving 7 bases between. This CDR3 has 14 amino acids. Germline CDR1 is SGHTA and CDR2 is FQGNSA. Profiling relied on immunoSEQ multiplex PCR, and the TCRdb table lists in-frame clones only, not all of them. The profile shows 54,000 or so clones, roughly three quarters of them singletons. General observations from the study: Variant regions that are unmutated are reportedly the target of nearly half of spike-specific TCRs. No day 14 peak samples; only post-peak repertoires were characterized. White British people made up most donors, females outnumbered males, and clonal diversity was possibly underestimated.

Turning to this clone: Its target is not known.

V and J are TRBV7-2 and TRBJ2-2, with TRBD2 as a possible D gene (5 bases). The specimen was peripheral blood, collected 28 days after the second AZD1222 dose. The sequence was obtained from an adult who received the AZD1222 COVID-19 vaccine. CDR3 bases: TGTGCCAGCAGCTTACTAGCCTACACCGGGGAGCTGTTTTTT. It is translated as CASSLLAYTGELFF.